The subject of this entry is one T cell receptor (beta chain). The data belong to a study of blood T cell repertoires in COVID-19. The V and J ends lost 1 base and 2 bases respectively, with 11 bases between them. CDR1 and CDR2 from the germline V gene are SGHRS and YFSETQ. The CDR3 covers 15 residues. The method was immunoSEQ multiplex PCR; TCRdb's version includes in-frame clones alone and lacks a portion of them. The table shows about 380,000 clones, with more than 70% occurring only once. The receptor comes from a woman under 30 who had recovered from COVID-19. The V call is TRBV5-1, the J call TRBJ2-3; maybe TRBD1 (6 bases). The specimen sequenced was PBMCs or T cells enriched from blood (not recorded which). CDR3 protein: CASSLFGQPTDTQYF. The CDR3 DNA follows: TGCGCCAGCAGCTTGTTTGGACAGCCCACAGATACGCAGTATTTT.